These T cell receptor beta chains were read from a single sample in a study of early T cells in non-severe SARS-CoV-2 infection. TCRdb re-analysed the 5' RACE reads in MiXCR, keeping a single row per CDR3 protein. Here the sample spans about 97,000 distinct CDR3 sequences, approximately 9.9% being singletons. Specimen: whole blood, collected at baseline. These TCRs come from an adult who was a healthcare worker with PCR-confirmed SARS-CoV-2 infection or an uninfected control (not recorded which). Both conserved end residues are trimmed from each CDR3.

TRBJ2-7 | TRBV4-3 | ASSQAGGHEQY
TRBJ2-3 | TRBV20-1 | SGVEGTDTQY
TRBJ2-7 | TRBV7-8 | ASSFGLAGSSYEQY
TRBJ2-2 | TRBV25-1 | ASSPTGGFTGELF
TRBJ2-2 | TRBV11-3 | ASSLESAGELF
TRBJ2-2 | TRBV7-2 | ASSQQGTNTGELF
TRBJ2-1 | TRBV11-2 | ASSSDREHSSYNEQF
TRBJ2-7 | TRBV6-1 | ASSEAWGTSYEQY
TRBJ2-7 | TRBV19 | ASSSGTSYEQY
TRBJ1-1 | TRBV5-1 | ASRRDLNTEAF
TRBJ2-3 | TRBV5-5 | ASSFDPLASDTQY
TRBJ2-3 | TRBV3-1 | ASSLSSGFTDTQY
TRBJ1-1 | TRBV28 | ASTTGLMNTEAF
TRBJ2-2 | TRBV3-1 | ASSQDRGRTGELF
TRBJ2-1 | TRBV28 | ASHGLEERNEQF
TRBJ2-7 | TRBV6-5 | ASSSAHTRDKPIGQY
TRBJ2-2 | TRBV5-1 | ASSSLNTGELF
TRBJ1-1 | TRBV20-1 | SARERGQGRIWNTEAF
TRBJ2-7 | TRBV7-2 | VSSREGLYEQY
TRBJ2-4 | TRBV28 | ASSLNLWGGRENIQY
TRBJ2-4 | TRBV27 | ASIGSAKNIQY
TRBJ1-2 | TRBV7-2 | ASSLEGQGSGYT
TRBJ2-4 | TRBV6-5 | ASSPGLPTRAAKNIQY
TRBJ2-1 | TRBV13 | ASSLGGKGPYNEQF
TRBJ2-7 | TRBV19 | ASRPRLGEQY
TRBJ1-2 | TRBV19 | ASTTNQLRGYT
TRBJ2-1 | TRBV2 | ASSQRSGGEQF
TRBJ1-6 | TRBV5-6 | ASSLAGTGYPPLH
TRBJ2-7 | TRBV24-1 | ATSPGSSYEQY
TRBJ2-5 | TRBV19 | ASTPSREASGSGSRETQY
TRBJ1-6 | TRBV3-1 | ASSLGQGNSPLH
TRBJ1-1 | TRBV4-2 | ASSQDLRNTEAF
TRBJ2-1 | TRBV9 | ASTQTGTSVYNEQF
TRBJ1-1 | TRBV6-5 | ASSFGTEGSSEAF
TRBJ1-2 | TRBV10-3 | AISPGFGYGYT
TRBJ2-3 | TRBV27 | ASSFSRGPIDTQY
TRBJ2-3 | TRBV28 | ASSLPGKTDTQY
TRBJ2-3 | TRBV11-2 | ASSLGLLPTDTQY
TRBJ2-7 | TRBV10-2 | ASSESGTTYEQY
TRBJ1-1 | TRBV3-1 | ASSQAGRGGTEAF
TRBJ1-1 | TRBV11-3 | ASSLEPGGTEAF
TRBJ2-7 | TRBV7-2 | ASSFGLAGSEQY
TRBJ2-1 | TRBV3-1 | ASSLQQGGQF
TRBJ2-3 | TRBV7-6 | ASSLGVGTDTQY
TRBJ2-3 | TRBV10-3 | AISRDGGGQDTQY
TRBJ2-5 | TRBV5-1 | ASSLSREAQY